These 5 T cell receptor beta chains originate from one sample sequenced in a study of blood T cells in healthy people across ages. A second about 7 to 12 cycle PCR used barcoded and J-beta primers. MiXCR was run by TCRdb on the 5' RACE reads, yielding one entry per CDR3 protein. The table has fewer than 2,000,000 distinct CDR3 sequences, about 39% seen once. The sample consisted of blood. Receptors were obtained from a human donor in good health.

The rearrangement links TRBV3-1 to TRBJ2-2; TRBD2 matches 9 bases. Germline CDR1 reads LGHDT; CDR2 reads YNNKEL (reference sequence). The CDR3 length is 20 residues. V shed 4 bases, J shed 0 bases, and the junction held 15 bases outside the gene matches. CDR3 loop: CASSLLIRGGGAANTGELFF. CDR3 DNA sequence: TGTGCCAGCAGCCTCTTGATACGCGGCGGGGGGGCCGCGAACACCGGGGAGCTGTTTTTT.

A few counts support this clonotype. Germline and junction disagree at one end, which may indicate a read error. CDR3 DNA: TGTGCCGGCAGCGGGACAGGGGGTAATCAGCCCCAGCATTTT. Residues: CAGSGTGGNQPQHF. The chain couples TRBV6-1 to TRBJ1-5; 11 bases fit TRBD1. The CDR3 spans 14 residues. CDR1 and CDR2 from the germline V gene are MNHNS and SASEGT.

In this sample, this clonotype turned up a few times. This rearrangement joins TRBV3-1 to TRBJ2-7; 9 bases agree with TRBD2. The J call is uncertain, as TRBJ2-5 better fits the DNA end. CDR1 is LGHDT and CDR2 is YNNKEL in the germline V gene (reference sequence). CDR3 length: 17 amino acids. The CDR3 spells CASSQGLASQSGETQYF. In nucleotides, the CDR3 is TGTGCCAGCAGCCAGGGACTAGCAAGTCAGTCGGGAGAGACCCAGTACTTC.

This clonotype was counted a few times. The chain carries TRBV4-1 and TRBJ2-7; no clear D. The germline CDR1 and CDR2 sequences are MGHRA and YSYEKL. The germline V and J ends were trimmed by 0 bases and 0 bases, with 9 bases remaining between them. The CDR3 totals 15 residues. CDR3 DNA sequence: TGCGCCAGCAGCCAAGATCGTCAGAGCTCCTACGAGCAGTACTTC. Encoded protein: CASSQDRQSSYEQYF.

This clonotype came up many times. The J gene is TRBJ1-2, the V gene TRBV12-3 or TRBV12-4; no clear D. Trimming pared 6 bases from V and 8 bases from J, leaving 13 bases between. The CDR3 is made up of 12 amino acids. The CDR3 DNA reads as TGTGCCAGCAGCCTCACCCTTTGGGGCTACACCTTC. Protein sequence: CASSLTLWGYTF.